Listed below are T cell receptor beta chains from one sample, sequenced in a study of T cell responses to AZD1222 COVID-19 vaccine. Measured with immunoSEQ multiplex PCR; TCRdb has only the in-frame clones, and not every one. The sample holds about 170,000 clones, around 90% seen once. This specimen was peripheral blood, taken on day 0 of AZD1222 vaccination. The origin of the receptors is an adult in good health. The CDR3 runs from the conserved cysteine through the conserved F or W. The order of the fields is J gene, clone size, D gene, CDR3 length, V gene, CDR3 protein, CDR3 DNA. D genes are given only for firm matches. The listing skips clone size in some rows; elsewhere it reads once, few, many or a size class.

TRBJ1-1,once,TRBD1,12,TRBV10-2,CASSTGGLEAFF,TGCGCCAGCAGTACAGGGGGCCTGGAAGCTTTCTTT
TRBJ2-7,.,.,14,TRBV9,CASSVDGSQYEQYF,TGTGCCAGCAGCGTAGACGGATCCCAGTACGAGCAGTACTTC
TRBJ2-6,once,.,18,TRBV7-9,CASSSPRVGAKGANVLTF,TGTGCCAGCAGCTCCCCCCGTGTGGGGGCTAAAGGGGCCAACGTCCTGACTTTC
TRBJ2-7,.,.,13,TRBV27,CASALRVSYEQYF,TGTGCCAGCGCTCTCAGGGTCTCCTACGAGCAGTACTTC
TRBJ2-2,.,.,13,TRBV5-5,CASSLVGIGELFF,TGTGCCAGCAGCTTGGTCGGGATCGGGGAGCTGTTTTTT
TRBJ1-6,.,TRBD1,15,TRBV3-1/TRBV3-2,CASSQVRQGISPLHF,TGTGCCAGCAGCCAAGTAAGACAGGGGATTTCACCCCTCCACTTT
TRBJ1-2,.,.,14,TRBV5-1,CASSLQTVTYGYTF,TGCGCCAGCAGCCTGCAGACAGTTACCTATGGCTACACCTTC
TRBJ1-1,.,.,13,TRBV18,CASSQGGFTEAFF,TGTGCCAGCTCACAAGGGGGTTTCACTGAAGCTTTCTTT
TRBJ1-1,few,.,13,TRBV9,CASSAYRETEAFF,TGTGCCAGCAGCGCCTACAGGGAAACTGAAGCTTTCTTT
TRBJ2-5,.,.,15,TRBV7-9,CASSLAGASQETQYF,TGTGCCAGCAGCTTAGCGGGGGCCAGCCAAGAGACCCAGTACTTC
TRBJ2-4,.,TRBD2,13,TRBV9,CASSPSRGVVQYF,TGTGCCAGCAGCCCCTCCCGGGGGGTCGTTCAGTACTTC
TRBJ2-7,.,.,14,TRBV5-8,CASSLGQETYEQYF,TGTGCCAGCAGCTTGGGACAGGAGACCTACGAGCAGTACTTC
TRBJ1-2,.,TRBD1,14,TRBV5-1,CATRVGDRTYGYTF,TGCGCCACCAGGGTGGGGGACAGGACCTATGGCTACACCTTC
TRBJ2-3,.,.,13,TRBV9,CASSVQGTDTQYF,TGTGCCAGCAGCGTACAGGGCACAGATACGCAGTATTTT
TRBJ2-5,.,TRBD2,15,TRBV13,CASRQGGEHGETQYF,TGTGCCAGCAGGCAGGGAGGGGAACATGGGGAGACCCAGTACTTC
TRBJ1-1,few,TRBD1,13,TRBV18,CASSWNTGAEAFF,TGTGCCAGCTCATGGAATACAGGGGCTGAAGCTTTCTTT
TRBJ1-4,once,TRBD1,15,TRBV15,CATSSGGQGGEKLFF,TGTGCCACCAGCAGCGGGGGACAGGGGGGTGAAAAACTGTTTTTT
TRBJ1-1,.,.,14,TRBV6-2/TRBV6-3,CASSMGRLSAEAFF,TGTGCCAGCAGTATGGGACGTTTGAGCGCTGAAGCTTTCTTT
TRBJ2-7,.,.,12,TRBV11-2,CASAISSYEQYF,TGTGCCAGCGCCATCAGCTCCTACGAGCAGTACTTC
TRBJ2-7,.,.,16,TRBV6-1,CASSGSGWTHSYEQYF,TGTGCCAGCAGTGGCTCTGGGTGGACCCACTCCTACGAGCAGTACTTC
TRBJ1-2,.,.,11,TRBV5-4,CASSSDYGYTF,TGTGCCAGCAGCTCAGACTATGGCTACACCTTC
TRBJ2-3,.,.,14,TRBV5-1,CASSSGPSTDTQYF,TGCGCCAGCTCCAGCGGACCTAGCACAGATACGCAGTATTTT
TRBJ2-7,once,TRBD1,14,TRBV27,CASSFSGQLREQYF,TGTGCCAGCAGTTTTTCGGGACAGCTTCGCGAGCAGTACTTC
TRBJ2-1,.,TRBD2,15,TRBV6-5,CASRLAGGSYNEQFF,TGTGCCAGCAGGCTAGCGGGGGGCTCCTACAATGAGCAGTTCTTC
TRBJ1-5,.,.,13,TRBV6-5,CASTDYTNQPQHF,TGTGCCAGCACCGACTACACCAATCAGCCCCAGCATTTT
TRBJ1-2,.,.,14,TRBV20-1,CSASGHTYSDGYTF,TGCAGTGCTAGTGGCCACACATACTCAGACGGCTACACCTTC
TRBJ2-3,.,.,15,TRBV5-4,CASSLPGARTDTQYF,TGTGCCAGCAGCTTGCCGGGGGCTCGCACAGATACGCAGTATTTT
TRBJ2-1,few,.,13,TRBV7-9,CASNSGGSHEQFF,TGTGCCAGCAACTCCGGGGGTTCCCATGAGCAGTTCTTC
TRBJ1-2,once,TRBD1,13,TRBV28,CASRTGGDYGYTF,TGTGCCAGCCGAACAGGGGGCGACTATGGCTACACCTTC
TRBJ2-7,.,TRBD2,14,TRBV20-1,CSASSASGSYEQYF,TGCAGTGCTAGTTCGGCTAGCGGGTCCTACGAGCAGTACTTC
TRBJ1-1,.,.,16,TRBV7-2,CASSLQSFDMNTEAFF,TGTGCCAGCAGCTTACAGTCGTTCGATATGAACACTGAAGCTTTCTTT
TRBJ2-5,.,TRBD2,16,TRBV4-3,CASSQVPGGGSETQYF,TGCGCCAGCAGCCAAGTACCTGGCGGGGGGTCAGAGACCCAGTACTTC
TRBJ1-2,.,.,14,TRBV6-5,CASSYSGGDRGYTF,TGTGCCAGCAGTTACTCGGGGGGAGATCGTGGCTACACCTTC
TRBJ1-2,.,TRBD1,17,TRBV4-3,CASSQFGTGGKSSGYTF,TGCGCCAGCAGCCAGTTTGGGACAGGGGGCAAATCGAGTGGCTACACCTTC
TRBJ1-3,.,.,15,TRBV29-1,CSVEGSPGAGNTIYF,TGCAGCGTTGAGGGGTCGCCCGGGGCTGGAAACACCATATATTTT
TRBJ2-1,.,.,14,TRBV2,CAREVGRRHNEQFF,TGTGCCAGAGAGGTCGGGAGAAGACACAATGAGCAGTTCTTC
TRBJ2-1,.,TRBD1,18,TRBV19,CASSTNALGTGIHDEQFF,TGTGCCAGTAGTACTAATGCCCTCGGGACAGGGATACACGATGAGCAGTTCTTC
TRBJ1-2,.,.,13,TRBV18,CASGRGQSYGYTF,TGTGCCAGCGGGCGTGGACAATCATATGGCTACACCTTC
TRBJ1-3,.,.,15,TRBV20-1,CSASGGLLSGNTIYF,TGCAGTGCTAGTGGGGGGCTGCTCTCTGGAAACACCATATATTTT
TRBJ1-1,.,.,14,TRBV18,CASSDTREGTEAFF,TGTGCCAGCTCGGACACCCGGGAGGGAACTGAAGCTTTCTTT
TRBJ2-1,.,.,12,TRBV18,CASSPYGNEQFF,TGTGCCAGCTCACCGTACGGCAATGAGCAGTTCTTC